This is a list of T cell receptor beta chains from one sample in a study of identical twins. TCRdb passed the 5' RACE reads through MiXCR, listing each CDR3 protein once. The table has about 730,000 distinct CDR3 sequences, around 20% seen once. Separately, the same data were catalogued under a study of T cells expressing NK-cell markers.

Sequencing used PBMCs. Source of these receptors: a woman between 18 and 30 years old in good health. CDR3s include the opening cysteine and the closing phenylalanine or tryptophan. D genes are given only for firm matches. Only part of the rows carry a size: once, few, many, or a class if the clone is expanded.

TRBJ1-2,NA,TRBV12-3/TRBV12-4,NA,CASSLRQLVANYGYTF,TGTGCCAGCAGTTTAAGACAGCTAGTTGCTAACTATGGCTACACCTTC
TRBJ2-1,TRBD2,TRBV6-5,few,CASRLGLAGFNEQFF,TGTGCCAGCAGATTAGGACTAGCGGGATTTAATGAGCAGTTCTTC
TRBJ2-3,NA,TRBV10-3,NA,CATSVTASGTDTQYF,TGTGCCACGAGCGTTACGGCTAGCGGCACAGATACGCAGTATTTT
TRBJ2-7,NA,TRBV20-1,NA,CSARDVAREISYEQYF,TGCAGTGCTAGAGATGTGGCAAGGGAAATCTCCTACGAGCAGTACTTC
TRBJ1-1,NA,TRBV6-2/TRBV6-3,few,CASSPRGGVMNTEAFF,TGTGCCAGCAGCCCCCGGGGAGGAGTCATGAACACTGAAGCTTTCTTT
TRBJ2-5,NA,TRBV10-3,NA,CAIRGHVPKETQYF,TGTGCCATCAGGGGACATGTCCCAAAGGAGACCCAGTACTTC
TRBJ2-7,TRBD2,TRBV10-3,few,CAISPLREHYEQYF,TGTGCCATCAGCCCTCTGCGGGAGCACTACGAGCAGTACTTC
TRBJ2-1,TRBD2,TRBV20-1,many,CSATGTSGPEEQFF,TGCAGTGCTACCGGGACTAGCGGCCCCGAGGAGCAGTTCTTC
TRBJ2-7,TRBD2,TRBV20-1,few,CSAYGTSGTYEQYF,TGCAGTGCCTATGGGACTAGCGGCACCTACGAGCAGTACTTC
TRBJ2-1,NA,TRBV11-2,NA,CASSPQELLEQFF,TGTGCCAGCAGCCCCCAGGAATTATTAGAGCAGTTCTTC
TRBJ1-2,TRBD1,TRBV5-6,NA,CASSSHSGQIFSNYGYTF,TGTGCCAGCAGCTCCCATTCGGGACAGATATTCTCTAACTATGGCTACACCTTC
TRBJ2-3,NA,TRBV7-3,many,CASSLTSWGATDTQYF,TGTGCCAGCAGCTTAACTAGTTGGGGGGCCACAGATACGCAGTATTTT
TRBJ2-3,NA,TRBV9,NA,CASSPAGSDTQYF,TGTGCCAGCAGCCCGGCAGGGTCAGATACGCAGTATTTT
TRBJ2-1,NA,TRBV20-1,few,CSASMGAQAYEQFF,TGCAGTGCTAGTATGGGGGCGCAAGCCTATGAGCAGTTCTTC
TRBJ2-1,NA,TRBV20-1,few,CSASDPRDGTYNEQFF,TGCAGTGCTAGTGACCCCAGGGATGGAACCTACAATGAGCAGTTCTTC
TRBJ1-2,NA,TRBV5-1,few,CASSWSTGNGYTF,TGCGCCAGCAGCTGGAGTACAGGGAATGGCTACACCTTC
TRBJ2-3,NA,TRBV7-2,few,CASSLLAPTDTQYF,TGTGCCAGCAGTCTGCTAGCGCCCACAGATACGCAGTATTTT
TRBJ2-5,NA,TRBV4-2,few,CASSHPTGVQETQYF,TGTGCCAGCAGCCACCCAACGGGTGTCCAAGAGACCCAGTACTTC
TRBJ2-1,TRBD2,TRBV19,NA,CAGTRKLESYNEQFF,TGTGCCGGGACTAGGAAACTAGAGAGCTACAATGAGCAGTTCTTC
TRBJ1-6,NA,TRBV20-1,many,CSARRQDSPLHF,TGCAGTGCTAGACGACAGGATTCACCCCTCCACTTT
TRBJ2-3,NA,TRBV24-1,NA,CATSEASTDTQYF,TGTGCCACCAGTGAAGCTAGCACAGATACGCAGTATTTT
TRBJ2-5,NA,TRBV3-1,NA,CASSRNAGEETQYF,TGTGCCAGCAGCCGGAACGCAGGGGAAGAGACCCAGTACTTC
TRBJ1-6,NA,TRBV3-1,NA,CASSQSWGSHNSPLHF,TGTGCCAGCAGCCAGTCGTGGGGTAGTCATAATTCACCCCTCCACTTT
TRBJ2-7,NA,TRBV9,few,CASSAYSRYKQYF,TGTGCCAGCAGCGCCTATAGTCGGTACAAGCAGTACTTC
TRBJ2-3,NA,TRBV20-1,many,CSARATPDTQYF,TGCAGTGCTAGAGCTACGCCGGATACGCAGTATTTT
TRBJ2-7,NA,TRBV20-1,many,CSARSPVDEQYF,TGCAGTGCTCGCTCTCCTGTAGACGAGCAGTACTTC